This T cell receptor (beta chain) originates from a study of OX40 agonist ivuxolimab in advanced cancers. Sequenced by immunoSEQ multiplex PCR; TCRdb stores in-frame clones only, minus some. The repertoire holds about 85,000 clones, with 86% as singletons. Deletions cut 1 base from V and 0 bases from J, with 13 bases between. CDR1 and CDR2 from the germline V gene are SGHVS and FNYEAQ. This CDR3 has 17 residues. This clone came up a few times. This sequence originates from an adult with an advanced solid tumor such as melanoma, head and neck, liver or kidney cancer. This rearrangement joins TRBV7-6 to TRBJ1-3; D is possibly TRBD1 (5 bases). Sequencing used CD4+ or CD8+ T cells sorted from blood, obtained in a trial of the OX40 agonist ivuxolimab. DNA for the CDR3: TGTGCCAGCAGCTTAGTCGGGACGGCGAGCTCTGGAAACACCATATATTTT. Protein: CASSLVGTASSGNTIYF.